The 28 T cell receptor beta chains given below trace back to one sample, sequenced in a study of blood T cell repertoires in COVID-19. The table came from immunoSEQ multiplex PCR; TCRdb's copy has only in-frame clones and leaves some out. The sample holds about 350,000 clones, about 90% seen once. Sequenced sample: peripheral blood. Source of these receptors: a woman under 30 who had recovered from COVID-19.

This chain links TRBV6-2 or TRBV6-3 with TRBJ2-2; D is possibly TRBD2 (5 bases). Trimming removed 6 bases from V and 1 base from J, with 12 bases in between. The CDR3 totals 15 residues. Germline V CDR1 and CDR2: MNHEY, SVGEGT. The chain's CDR3 is CASSYRAENTGELFF. DNA of the CDR3: TGTGCCAGCAGCTATCGAGCGGAGAACACCGGGGAGCTGTTTTTT.

This clone was observed a single time. The genes are TRBV11-3 and TRBJ2-6; no firm D call. The CDR3 loop spans 15 amino acids. Trimming removed 3 bases at V and 2 bases at J, with 8 bases between. Germline V gene lookup returns CDR1 SGHNT and CDR2 YENEEA. In DNA, the CDR3 is TGTGCCAGCAGCTTGCGAGGAACTGGGGCCAACGTCCTGACTTTC. Amino acids: CASSLRGTGANVLTF.

This clone was counted once. The chain is built from TRBV21-1 and TRBJ2-7; no check of the table's D call, TRBD1, against the DNA was made. TRBV21-1 is annotated as a pseudogene. The CDR3 totals 14 residues. This chain's CDR3 is CATPGRDRGNEQYV. The CDR3, as DNA: TGTGCCACCCCAGGCCGGGACAGGGGTAACGAGCAGTACGTC.

The rearrangement links TRBV2 to TRBJ2-1; 8 positions agree with TRBD2. The CDR3 extends over 17 amino acids. CDR1 and CDR2 from the germline V gene are SNHLY and FYNNEI. The V segment lost 9 bases and the J segment 8 bases; nucleotides outside the gene matches: 21. The CDR3 reads CARKGLPTGLGGHEQFF. CDR3 DNA: TGTGCCAGGAAGGGGTTACCGACGGGACTAGGAGGCCATGAGCAGTTCTTC.

This clone occurred once. The V gene is TRBV7-9, the J gene TRBJ1-2, with D perhaps matching TRBD1 (5 bases). Per germline, CDR1 SEHNR and CDR2 FQNEAQ (reference sequence). With 1 base removed from V and 6 bases from J, the gap between germline ends came to 15 bases. The CDR3 covers 15 residues. The DNA of the CDR3 is TGTGCCAGCAGCTTAGAAACCTGGGGACTTCATGGCTACACCTTC. As protein: CASSLETWGLHGYTF.

The count of this clone is one. This chain joins TRBV3-1 (or the pseudogene TRBV3-2) and TRBJ1-3, with a weak D call TRBD1 (6 bases). The length of the CDR3 is 15 residues. The V and J ends lost 4 bases and 4 bases respectively, with 14 bases between them. Germline CDR1 is LGHDT and CDR2 is YNNKEL (reference sequence). The CDR3 protein is CASSLNRELGNTIYF. CDR3 DNA sequence: TGTGCCAGCAGCCTGAACAGGGAACTGGGAAACACCATATATTTT.

This chain links TRBV7-2 with TRBJ2-3; tentative D call: TRBD1 (5 bases). The CDR3 is 12 amino acids. The V gene's germline CDR1 is SGHTA and CDR2 FQGNSA. V lost 5 bases, J lost 6 bases, and 9 bases lay in between. Here the CDR3 DNA reads TGTGCCAGCAGCCAAAGGGGCGATACGCAGTATTTT. Translating it yields CASSQRGDTQYF.

This clone is a singleton in its sample. The chain links TRBV7-9 to TRBJ1-1, with D maybe TRBD1 (5 bases). V lost 1 base and J 5 bases, leaving 14 bases between the germline ends. CDR3 length: 15 residues. Germline V lookup: CDR1 SEHNR, CDR2 FQNEAQ (reference sequence). CDR3: CASSLDQGVETEAFF. The CDR3 nucleotides read TGTGCCAGCAGCTTAGACCAGGGCGTGGAGACTGAAGCTTTCTTT.

The V and J genes are TRBV19 and TRBJ1-5; 7 nucleotides agree with TRBD1. The germline gives CDR1 LNHDA, CDR2 SQIVND (reference sequence). J gave up 2 bases and V 6 bases, and 1 base lay outside the gene matches. The CDR3 sequence is 13 residues long. CDR3 nucleotide sequence: TGTGCCAGTAGGACAGGGCGCAATCAGCCCCAGCATTTT. Protein product: CASRTGRNQPQHF. Variable domain in full (rest from reference TRBV19 and TRBJ1-5): DGGITQSPKYLFRKEGQNVTLSCEQNLNHDAMYWYRQDPGQGLRLIYYSQIVNDFQKGDIAEGYSVSREKKESFPLTVTSAQKNPTAFYLCASRTGRNQPQHFGDGTRLSIL.

This chain joins TRBV11-3 and TRBJ2-1, with D hard to call. Germline lookup yields CDR1 SGHNT and CDR2 YENEEA. Trimming took off 4 bases at V and 0 bases at J, with 10 bases between the two ends. There are 15 residues in the CDR3. The CDR3 loop reads CASSYSPSSYNEQFF. In nucleotides, the CDR3 is TGTGCCAGCAGCTATAGCCCGAGCTCCTACAATGAGCAGTTCTTC.

The chain employs TRBV9 and TRBJ1-1, with 8 bases identical to TRBD1. This CDR3 is built from 16 residues. Germline assignment: CDR1 SGDLS and CDR2 YYNGEE. V was pared by 3 bases and J by 3 bases, with 10 bases of the junction left unmatched. The CDR3 protein is CASSANRIQGDTEAFF. CDR3 nucleotide sequence: TGTGCCAGCAGCGCGAACCGTATACAGGGGGACACTGAAGCTTTCTTT.

The chain has TRBV18 and TRBJ2-1; a weak D match, TRBD2 (6 bases). V was cut by 3 bases and J by 5 bases, with 11 bases left in between. Germline CDR1 reads KGHSH; CDR2 reads LQKENI. The CDR3 loop spans 14 amino acids. CDR3 protein: CASSPGREHNEQFF. The CDR3 DNA reads TGTGCCAGCTCACCGGGACGGGAGCACAATGAGCAGTTCTTC. The whole variable domain, filled in from reference TRBV18 and TRBJ2-1, reads NAGVMQNPRHLVRRRGQEARLRCSPMKGHSHVYWYRQLPEEGLKFMVYLQKENIIDESGMPKERFSAEFPKEGPSILRIQQVVRGDSAAYFCASSPGREHNEQFFGPGTRLTVL.

Written as DNA, the CDR3 is TGTGCCAGCGGCCCCTTAGGGGACAGTATCACTGAAGCTTTCTTT. Translated: CASGPLGDSITEAFF. This chain links TRBV28 with TRBJ1-1; the match to TRBD1 covers 7 bases. The CDR3 has 15 amino acids. The germline V gene encodes CDR1 MDHEN and CDR2 SYDVKM. V lost 8 bases and J lost 4; bases outside the gene matches: 13. The whole variable domain, remainder taken from reference TRBV28 and TRBJ1-1, is DVKVTQSSRYLVKRTGEKVFLECVQDMDHENMFWYRQDPGLGLRLIYFSYDVKMKEKGDIPEGYSVSREKKERFSLILESASTNQTSMYLCASGPLGDSITEAFFGQGTRLTVV.

The chain couples TRBV27 to TRBJ1-2; a weak D match, TRBD1 (6 bases). V lost 1 base and J lost 5, with 8 bases in between. The CDR3 is made up of 13 amino acids. Germline loops: CDR1 MNHEY, CDR2 SMNVEV (reference sequence). For the CDR3, the DNA is TGTGCCAGCAGTTTATTAACAGGGTATGGCTACACCTTC. Translating it yields CASSLLTGYGYTF.

The chain employs TRBV11-2 and TRBJ2-1, with D perhaps TRBD2 (5 bases). CDR3 length equals 17 residues. V was clipped by 2 bases and J by 7 bases, with 21 bases between them. The germline gives CDR1 SGHAT, CDR2 FQNNGV. CDR3 protein: CASSLRPDYLGGNEQFF. The DNA of the CDR3 is TGTGCCAGCAGCTTACGGCCTGATTATCTTGGCGGGAATGAGCAGTTCTTC.

This chain connects TRBV6-1 to TRBJ2-3; 7 bases map to TRBD2. V lost 1 base and J lost 2; bases outside the gene matches: 9. Germline V lookup: CDR1 MNHNS, CDR2 SASEGT. This CDR3 comprises 17 residues. The CDR3 coding sequence is TGTGCCAGCAGTGAAGGCCCCCCCGGGACTAACACAGATACGCAGTATTTT. This codes for CASSEGPPGTNTDTQYF.

The chain links TRBV7-2 to TRBJ1-3; no firm D call. Germline lookup yields CDR1 SGHTA and CDR2 FQGNSA. The CDR3 totals 14 residues. The ends were cut back, 4 bases at V and 0 bases at J, with 7 bases in the middle. CDR3 coding DNA: TGTGCCAGCAGCTCGGGTGTCTCTGGAAACACCATATATTTT. It codes for CASSSGVSGNTIYF.

V gene TRBV7-8 combines with J gene TRBJ2-1; perhaps TRBD2 as D (5 bases). The CDR3 sequence is 17 residues long. The germline CDR1 and CDR2 sequences are SGHVS and FQNEAQ. Between the trimmed V and J ends, which lost 4 bases and 0 bases, there was a span of 16 bases. The DNA for the CDR3 is TGTGCCAGCAGCTGGACTGTGGGGTCAATCTCCTACAATGAGCAGTTCTTC. Its translation is CASSWTVGSISYNEQFF.

The chain carries TRBV12-5 and TRBJ1-6; 8 bases align to TRBD1. After removal of 5 bases from V and 10 bases from J, the junction contained 7 bases not matched to a gene. Germline loops: CDR1 LGHNT, CDR2 FRNRAP. The CDR3 is 14 residues long. The CDR3 DNA is TGTGCTAGTGGTACCGGACAGGGTGGGTCACCCCTCCACTTT. Its translation: CASGTGQGGSPLHF.

This chain joins TRBV10-1 and TRBJ2-5; perhaps TRBD1 as D (5 bases). The CDR3 totals 14 residues. Germline lookup yields CDR1 WNHNN and CDR2 SYGVQD (reference sequence). Deletions cut 6 bases from V and 2 bases from J, with 13 bases between. The CDR3 DNA sequence: TGCGCCAGCAGCCTGGACACCACGCAAGAGACCCAGTACTTC. Translated: CASSLDTTQETQYF.

The CDR3 sequence is CASSKVDRTVFSYV. The DNA for the CDR3 is TGTGCCAGCAGCAAGGTTGACAGGACCGTATTCTCCTACGTC. V gene TRBV21-1 combines with J gene TRBJ2-7; the table's TRBD1 call for D was not verified on the DNA. TRBV21-1 is a recognized pseudogene. This CDR3 contains 14 residues.

This chain links TRBV19 with TRBJ1-2; the match to TRBD1 covers 9 bases. Trimming took 7 bases from V and 3 from J; bases not matched to a gene: 6. The CDR3 has 14 amino acids. Germline CDR1 reads LNHDA; CDR2 reads SQIVND (reference sequence). CDR3 DNA sequence: TGTGCCAGTACCCTGACAGGGGGAGACTATGGCTACACCTTC. It codes for CASTLTGGDYGYTF.

The chain combines TRBV11-3 with TRBJ2-1; the D is unclear. This CDR3 region has 13 residues. Deletions cut 1 base from V and 9 bases from J, with 10 bases between. CDR1 is SGHNT, CDR2 YENEEA, per germline. CDR3 nucleotides: TGTGCCAGCAGCTTAGCGGTTTCTGGTGAGCAGTTCTTC. This codes for CASSLAVSGEQFF.

The chain recombines TRBV12-3 or TRBV12-4 with TRBJ1-1; D is unclear. The CDR3 spans 13 residues. V gave up 2 bases and J gave up 4 bases, with 8 bases separating them. The CDR3 DNA is TGTGCCAGCAGTTTAATCAGGTTCACTGAAGCTTTCTTT. Its protein is CASSLIRFTEAFF.

V is TRBV6-5 and J is TRBJ2-5; 7 bases agree with TRBD1. Germline V gene sequence: CDR1 MNHEY, CDR2 SVGAGI. J lost 3 bases, V lost 8 bases, and 9 bases had no gene match. The length of the CDR3 is 14 residues. The CDR3 DNA sequence: TGTGCCAGCGGAAAAGACAGGGTAGAAGAGACCCAGTACTTC. This sequence encodes CASGKDRVEETQYF.

V and J are TRBV6-2 or TRBV6-3 and TRBJ2-6; D possibly corresponds to TRBD1 (5 bases). V was shortened by 3 bases and J by 0 bases, with 18 bases between the two germline ends. This CDR3 comprises 19 residues. Germline CDR1 reads MNHEY; CDR2 reads SVGEGT. The CDR3 region is CASSYWVPGWDSGANVLTF. In nucleotides, the CDR3 is TGTGCCAGCAGTTATTGGGTGCCAGGGTGGGACTCTGGGGCCAACGTCCTGACTTTC.

J is TRBJ2-7 and V is TRBV5-6, with TRBD2 matching 7 bases. V trimming: 4 bases; J trimming: 0 bases; junction bases outside the gene matches: 4. The CDR3 contains 14 residues. CDR1 is SGHDT and CDR2 is YYEEEE in the germline V gene. CDR3 nucleotide sequence: TGTGCCAGCAGCAGGACTAGACTCTCCTACGAGCAGTACGTC. Translated: CASSRTRLSYEQYV.

The chain links TRBV19 to TRBJ2-1; TRBD2 agrees at 11 bases. The CDR3 is 17 amino acids. The germline CDR1 and CDR2 sequences are LNHDA and SQIVND (reference sequence). With V trimmed by 4 bases and J by 1 base, 6 bases remained unmatched. CDR3 DNA: TGTGCCAGTAGTACAACTAGCGGGAGCTGGTCCTACAATGAGCAGTTCTTC. Its translation is CASSTTSGSWSYNEQFF.